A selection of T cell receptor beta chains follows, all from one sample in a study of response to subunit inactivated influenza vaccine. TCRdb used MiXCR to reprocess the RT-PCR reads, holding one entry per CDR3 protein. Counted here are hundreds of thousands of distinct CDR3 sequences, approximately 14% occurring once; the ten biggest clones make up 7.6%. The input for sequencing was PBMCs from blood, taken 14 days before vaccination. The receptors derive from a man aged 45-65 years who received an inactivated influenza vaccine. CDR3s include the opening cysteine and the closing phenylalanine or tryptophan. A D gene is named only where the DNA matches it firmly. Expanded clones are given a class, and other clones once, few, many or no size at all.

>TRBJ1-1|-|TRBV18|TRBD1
CASSPPGQGVTEAFF
TGTGCCAGCTCACCACCGGGACAGGGGGTCACTGAAGCTTTCTTT
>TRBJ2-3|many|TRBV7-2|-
CASSQSRLRTDTQYF
TGTGCCAGCAGCCAAAGTAGGCTTCGCACAGATACGCAGTATTTT
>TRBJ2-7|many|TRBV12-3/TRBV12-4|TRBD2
CASSLSGGADEQYF
TGTGCCAGCAGTTTAAGCGGGGGGGCGGACGAGCAGTACTTC
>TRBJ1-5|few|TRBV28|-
CASVSRNQPQHF
TGTGCCAGCGTCAGCCGCAATCAGCCCCAGCATTTT
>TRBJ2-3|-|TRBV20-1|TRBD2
CSASGGLVENF
TGCAGTGCTAGCGGTGGACTAGTAGAGAATTTT
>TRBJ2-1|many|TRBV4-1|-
CASSQEGAGNYNEQFF
TGCGCCAGCAGCCAAGAGGGGGCGGGGAACTACAATGAGCAGTTCTTC
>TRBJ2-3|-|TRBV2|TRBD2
CASSKGTSGSTDTQYF
TGTGCCAGCAGTAAAGGGACTAGCGGGAGCACAGATACGCAGTATTTT
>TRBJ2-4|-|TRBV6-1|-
CASRGGVWAKNIQYF
TGTGCCTCCCGGGGCGGGGTTTGGGCCAAAAACATTCAGTACTTC
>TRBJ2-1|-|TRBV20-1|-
CSALLQGRSSYNEQFF
TGCAGTGCTCTACTTCAGGGGCGTAGCTCCTACAATGAGCAGTTCTTC
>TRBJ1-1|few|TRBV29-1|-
CSVEDQGQDTEAFF
TGCAGCGTTGAAGATCAAGGGCAGGACACTGAAGCTTTCTTT
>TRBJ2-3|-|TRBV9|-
CAPKSLVGISSTQYF
TGTGCTCCAAAGAGCCTTGTGGGAATATCCAGTACGCAGTATTTT
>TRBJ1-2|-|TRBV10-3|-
CAISESRDFIGTF
TGTGCCATCAGTGAGTCGAGGGACTTCATTGGGACCTTC
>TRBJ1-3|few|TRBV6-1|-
CASSNNEIGNTIYF
TGTGCCAGCAGCAACAATGAGATTGGAAACACCATATATTTT
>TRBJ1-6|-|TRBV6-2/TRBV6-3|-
CASSYSEQVNSPLHF
TGTGCCAGCAGTTACTCGGAGCAGGTGAATTCACCCCTCCACTTT
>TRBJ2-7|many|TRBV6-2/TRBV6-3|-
CASSHTSGQAIPYEQYF
TGTGCCAGCAGCCACACTAGTGGACAAGCGATTCCCTACGAGCAGTACTTC
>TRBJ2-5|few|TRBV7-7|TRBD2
CASSPGSGGAGFETQYF
TGTGCTAGCAGCCCCGGCAGCGGGGGGGCCGGTTTCGAGACCCAGTACTTC
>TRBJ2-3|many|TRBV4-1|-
CASSQRSLGTDTQYF
TGCGCCAGCAGCCAGAGGTCCCTCGGCACAGATACGCAGTATTTT
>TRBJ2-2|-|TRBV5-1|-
CASSLAAHGGTGELFF
TGCGCCAGCAGCTTGGCGGCCCACGGGGGCACCGGGGAGCTGTTTTTT
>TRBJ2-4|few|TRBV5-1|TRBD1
CASSTRTGYDAKNIQYF
TGCGCCAGCAGCACGCGGACAGGGTATGATGCCAAAAACATTCAGTACTTC
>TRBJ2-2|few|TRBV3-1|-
CASSPPGLPNTGELFF
TGTGCCAGCAGCCCGCCGGGACTCCCGAACACCGGGGAGCTGTTTTTT
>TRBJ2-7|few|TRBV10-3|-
CATTDRYYEQYF
TGTGCCACAACAGATAGGTATTACGAGCAGTACTTC
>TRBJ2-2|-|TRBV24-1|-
CATSVRGANTGELFF
TGTGCCACCAGTGTGAGGGGCGCGAACACCGGGGAGCTGTTTTTT
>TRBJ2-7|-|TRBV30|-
CAWLRGPYEQYF
TGTGCCTGGTTGCGTGGCCCCTACGAGCAGTACTTC
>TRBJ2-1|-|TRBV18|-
CASSPRAFSYNEQFF
TGTGCCAGCTCACCGAGGGCCTTCTCCTACAATGAGCAGTTCTTC
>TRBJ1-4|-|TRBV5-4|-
CASQPEPTNEKLFF
TGTGCCAGTCAACCGGAGCCAACTAATGAAAAACTGTTTTTT
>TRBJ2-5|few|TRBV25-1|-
CASTQETQYF
TGTGCCAGCACCCAGGAGACCCAGTACTTC